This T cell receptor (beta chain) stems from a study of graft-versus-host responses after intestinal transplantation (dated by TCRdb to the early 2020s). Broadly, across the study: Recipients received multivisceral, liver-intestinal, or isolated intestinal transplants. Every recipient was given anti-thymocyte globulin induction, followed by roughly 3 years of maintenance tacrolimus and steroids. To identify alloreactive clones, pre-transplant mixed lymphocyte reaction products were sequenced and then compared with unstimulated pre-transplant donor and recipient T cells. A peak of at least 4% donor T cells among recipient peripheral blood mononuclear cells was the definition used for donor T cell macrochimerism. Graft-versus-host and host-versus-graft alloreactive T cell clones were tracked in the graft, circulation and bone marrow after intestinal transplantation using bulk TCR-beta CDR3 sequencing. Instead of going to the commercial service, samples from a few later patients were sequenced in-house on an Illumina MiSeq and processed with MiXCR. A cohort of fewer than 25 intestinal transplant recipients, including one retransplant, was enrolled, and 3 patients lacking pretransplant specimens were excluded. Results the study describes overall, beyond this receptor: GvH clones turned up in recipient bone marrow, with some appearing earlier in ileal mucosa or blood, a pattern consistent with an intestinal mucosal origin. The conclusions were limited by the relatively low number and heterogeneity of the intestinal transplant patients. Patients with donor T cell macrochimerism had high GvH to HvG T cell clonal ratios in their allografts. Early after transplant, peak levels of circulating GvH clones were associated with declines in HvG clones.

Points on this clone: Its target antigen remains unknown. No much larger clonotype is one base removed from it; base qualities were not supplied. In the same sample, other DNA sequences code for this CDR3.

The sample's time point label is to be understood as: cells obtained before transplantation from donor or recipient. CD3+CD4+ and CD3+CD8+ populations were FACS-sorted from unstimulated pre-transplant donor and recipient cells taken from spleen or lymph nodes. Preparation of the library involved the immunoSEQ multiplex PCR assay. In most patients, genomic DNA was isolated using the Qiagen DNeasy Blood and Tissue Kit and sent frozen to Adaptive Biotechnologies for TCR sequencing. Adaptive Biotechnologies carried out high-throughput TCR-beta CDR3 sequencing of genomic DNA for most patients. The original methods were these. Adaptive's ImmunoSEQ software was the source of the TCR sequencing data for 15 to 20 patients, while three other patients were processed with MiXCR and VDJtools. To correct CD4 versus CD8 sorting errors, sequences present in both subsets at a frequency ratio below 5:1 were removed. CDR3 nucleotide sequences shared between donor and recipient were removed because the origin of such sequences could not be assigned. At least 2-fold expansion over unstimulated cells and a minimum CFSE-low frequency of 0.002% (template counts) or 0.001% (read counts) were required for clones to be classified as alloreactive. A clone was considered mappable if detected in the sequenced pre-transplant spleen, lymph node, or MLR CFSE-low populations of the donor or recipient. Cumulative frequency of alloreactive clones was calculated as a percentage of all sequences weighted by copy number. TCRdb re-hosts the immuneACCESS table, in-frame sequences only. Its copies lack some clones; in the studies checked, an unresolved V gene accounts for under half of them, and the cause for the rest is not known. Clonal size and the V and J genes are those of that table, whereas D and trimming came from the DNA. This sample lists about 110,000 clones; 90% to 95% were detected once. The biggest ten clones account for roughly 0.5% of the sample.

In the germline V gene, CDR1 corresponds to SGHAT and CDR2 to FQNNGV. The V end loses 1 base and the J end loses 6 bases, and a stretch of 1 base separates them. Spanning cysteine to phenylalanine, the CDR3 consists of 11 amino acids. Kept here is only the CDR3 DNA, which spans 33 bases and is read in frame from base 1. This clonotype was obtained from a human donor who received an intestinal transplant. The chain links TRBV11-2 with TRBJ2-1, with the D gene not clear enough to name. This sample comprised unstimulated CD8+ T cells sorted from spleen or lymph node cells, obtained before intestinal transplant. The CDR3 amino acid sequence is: CASSLGNEQFF. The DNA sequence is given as TGTGCCAGCAGCTTAGGCAATGAGCAGTTCTTC.